This TCR beta chain was obtained from a study of blood T cell repertoires in COVID-19. Trimming stripped 5 bases from V and 8 bases from J, with 15 bases between. Germline V gene lookup returns CDR1 MDHEN and CDR2 SYDVKM. The CDR3 contains 13 residues. Profiling relied on immunoSEQ multiplex PCR, and the TCRdb table lists in-frame clones only, not all of them. The sample has under 300,000 clones, about 93% seen once; the top ten hold 1.5% to 2%. The chain has TRBV28 and TRBJ1-2; D is unclear. This clonotype was sampled from a woman between 18 and 29 years old who had recovered from COVID-19. The sample comprised PBMCs or T cells enriched from blood (not recorded which). The DNA for the CDR3 is TGTGCCAGCAGTATACCGCACGTTCGGGGCTACACCTTC. Its translation: CASSIPHVRGYTF.